The present T cell receptor (beta chain) was sequenced within a study of T cells in severe cutaneous drug reactions. Across the whole study: A European registry, Taiwan and Thailand supplied patients during about 2011 to 2019. Only probable or definite SJS/TEN or DRESS cases by RegiSCAR were enrolled.

The CDR3 is made up of 14 amino acids. The germline gives CDR1 LGHDT, CDR2 YNNKEL (reference sequence). The iRepertoire multiplex PCR system with TCR subtype-specific primers built both bulk and single-cell libraries. TCRdb re-analyzed the multiplex PCR reads; it lists each CDR3 protein once, without DNA. The sample includes approximately 9,700 distinct CDR3 sequences. To note about this clonotype: Its antigen remains unidentified.

The donors had carbamazepine-induced Stevens-Johnson syndrome or toxic epidermal necrolysis. Study-wide results and caveats: A public TCRbeta CDR3 appeared in all seven CBZ-SJS/TEN blister samples, averaging roughly 13%. In carbamazepine-induced Stevens-Johnson syndrome or toxic epidermal necrolysis, TRBV12-4 averaged about 32% in blister cells and about 5.2% in PBMC.

Sequenced material: cells from a skin blister. This clonotype was obtained from a human donor with Stevens-Johnson syndrome, a severe cutaneous drug reaction. The V gene is TRBV3-1, the J gene TRBJ2-3. The CDR3 is CASSQDLTTDTQYF.